This TCR beta chain was captured in a study of T cell changes during pregnancy in multiple sclerosis. The V gene lost 4 bases and the J gene lost 5 bases, with 17 bases spanning the gap. There are 15 residues in the CDR3. In germline, CDR1 is WNHNN, CDR2 SYGVQD (reference sequence). Assay: immunoSEQ multiplex PCR; the TCRdb copy retains only in-frame clones and omits some. Of tens of thousands of clones in the sample, around 91% were seen once. This TCR was sampled from a female donor in good health, enrolled as a control in a pregnancy study. Material: peripheral blood, obtained in the third trimester of pregnancy. The J gene is TRBJ1-1, the V gene TRBV10-1, with a weak D call TRBD1 (5 bases). The CDR3 loop is CASSGSTGPGTEAFF. The CDR3 DNA sequence: TGCGCCAGCAGTGGATCTACCGGCCCAGGGACTGAAGCTTTCTTT.